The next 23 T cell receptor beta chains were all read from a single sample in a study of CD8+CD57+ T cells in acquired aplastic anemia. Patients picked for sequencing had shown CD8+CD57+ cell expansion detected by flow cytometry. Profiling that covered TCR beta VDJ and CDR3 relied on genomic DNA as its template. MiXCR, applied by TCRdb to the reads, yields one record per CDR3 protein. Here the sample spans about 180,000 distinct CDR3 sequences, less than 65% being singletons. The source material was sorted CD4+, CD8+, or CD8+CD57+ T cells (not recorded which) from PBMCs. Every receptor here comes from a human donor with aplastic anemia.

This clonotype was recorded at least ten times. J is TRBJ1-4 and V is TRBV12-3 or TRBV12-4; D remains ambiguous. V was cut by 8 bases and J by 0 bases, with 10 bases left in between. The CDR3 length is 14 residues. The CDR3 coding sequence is TGTGCCAGCGGTAGAGATTCAACTAATGAAAAACTGTTTTTT. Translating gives CASGRDSTNEKLFF.

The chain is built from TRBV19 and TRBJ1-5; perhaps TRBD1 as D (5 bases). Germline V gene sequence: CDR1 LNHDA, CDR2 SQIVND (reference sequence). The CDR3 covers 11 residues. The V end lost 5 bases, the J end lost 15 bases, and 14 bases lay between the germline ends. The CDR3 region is CASSWGGGWHF. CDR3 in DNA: TGTGCCAGTAGTTGGGGCGGGGGGTGGCATTTT.

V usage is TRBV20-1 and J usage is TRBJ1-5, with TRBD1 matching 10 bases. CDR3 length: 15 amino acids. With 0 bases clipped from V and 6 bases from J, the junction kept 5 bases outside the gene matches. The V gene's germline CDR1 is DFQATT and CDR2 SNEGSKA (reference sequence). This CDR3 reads CSARDPGQGTQPQHF. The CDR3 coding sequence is TGCAGTGCTAGAGATCCGGGACAGGGGACTCAGCCCCAGCATTTT.

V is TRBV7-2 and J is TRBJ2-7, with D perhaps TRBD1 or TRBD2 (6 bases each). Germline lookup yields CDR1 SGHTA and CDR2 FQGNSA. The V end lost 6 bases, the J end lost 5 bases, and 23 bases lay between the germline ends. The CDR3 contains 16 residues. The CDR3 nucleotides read TGTGCCAGCAGTGAATCCCGGGGGCGAACATCAAACGAGCAGTACTTC. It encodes CASSESRGRTSNEQYF. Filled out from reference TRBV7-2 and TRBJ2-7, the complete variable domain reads GAGVSQSPSNKVTEKGKDVELRCDPISGHTALYWYRQSLGQGLEFLIYFQGNSAPDKSGLPSDRFSAERTGGSVSTLTIQRTQQEDSAVYLCASSESRGRTSNEQYFGPGTRLTVT.

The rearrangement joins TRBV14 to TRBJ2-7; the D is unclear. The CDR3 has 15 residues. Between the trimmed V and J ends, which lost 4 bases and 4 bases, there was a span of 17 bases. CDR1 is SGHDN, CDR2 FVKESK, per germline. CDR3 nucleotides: TGTGCCAGCAGCCCTCCGGTTTTGTGGTCTTACGAGCAGTACTTC. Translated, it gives CASSPPVLWSYEQYF.

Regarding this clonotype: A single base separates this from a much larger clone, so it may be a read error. CDR3: CAISYSRDRYTGELFF. The CDR3, as DNA: TGTGCCATCAGTTACTCGAGGGACAGATACACCGGGGAGCTGTTTTTT. The genes are TRBV10-3 and TRBJ2-2; the match to TRBD1 covers 7 bases. This CDR3 is 16 amino acids long. V shed 5 bases, J shed 3 bases, and the junction held 9 bases outside the gene matches. Germline V gene data show CDR1 as ENHRY and CDR2 as SYGVKD.

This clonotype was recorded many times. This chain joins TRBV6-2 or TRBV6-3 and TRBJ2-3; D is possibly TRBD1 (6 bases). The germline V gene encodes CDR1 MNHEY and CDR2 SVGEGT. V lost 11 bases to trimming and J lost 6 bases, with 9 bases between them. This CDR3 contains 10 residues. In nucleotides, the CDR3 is TGTGCCTCAGGGGTGGATACGCAGTATTTT. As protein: CASGVDTQYF.

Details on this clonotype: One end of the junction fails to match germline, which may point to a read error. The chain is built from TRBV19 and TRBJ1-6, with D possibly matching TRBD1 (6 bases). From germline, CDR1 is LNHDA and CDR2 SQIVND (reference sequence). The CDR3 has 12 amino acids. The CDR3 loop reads CASSTGESPLHF. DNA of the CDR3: TGTGCCAGTAGTACAGGGGAGTCACCCCTCCACTTC.

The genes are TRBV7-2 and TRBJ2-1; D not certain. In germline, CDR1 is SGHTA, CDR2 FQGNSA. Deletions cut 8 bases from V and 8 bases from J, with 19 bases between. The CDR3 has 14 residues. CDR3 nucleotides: TGTGCCAGCTCTCTCCGCCCCATTTTAGATGAGCAGTTCTTC. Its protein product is CASSLRPILDEQFF.

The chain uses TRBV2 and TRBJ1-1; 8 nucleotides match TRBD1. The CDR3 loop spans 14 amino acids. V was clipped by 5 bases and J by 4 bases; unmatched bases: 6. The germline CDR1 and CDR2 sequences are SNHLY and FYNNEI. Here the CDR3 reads CASSYTGGGTEAFF. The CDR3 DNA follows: TGTGCCAGCAGTTATACAGGGGGTGGCACTGAAGCTTTCTTT.

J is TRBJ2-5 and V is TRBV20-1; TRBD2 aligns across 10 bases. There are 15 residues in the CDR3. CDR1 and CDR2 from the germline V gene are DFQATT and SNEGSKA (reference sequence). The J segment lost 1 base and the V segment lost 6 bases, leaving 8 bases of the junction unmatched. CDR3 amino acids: CSAKTAGGLQETQYF. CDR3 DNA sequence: TGCAGTGCCAAAACAGCGGGGGGGCTCCAAGAGACCCAGTACTTC.

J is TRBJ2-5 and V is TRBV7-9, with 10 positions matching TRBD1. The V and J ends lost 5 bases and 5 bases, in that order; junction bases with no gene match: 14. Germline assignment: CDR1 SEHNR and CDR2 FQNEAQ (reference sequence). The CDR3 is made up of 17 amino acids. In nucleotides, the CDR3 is TGTGCCAGCAGCCAAAAAGGAACGGGACAGGGGATGGAGACCCAGTACTTC. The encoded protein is CASSQKGTGQGMETQYF.

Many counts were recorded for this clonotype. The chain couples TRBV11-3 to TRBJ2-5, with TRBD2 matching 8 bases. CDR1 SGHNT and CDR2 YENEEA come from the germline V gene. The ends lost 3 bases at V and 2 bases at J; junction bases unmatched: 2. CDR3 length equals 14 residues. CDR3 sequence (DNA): TGTGCCAGCAGCTTCGGGGGGGGGCAAGAGACCCAGTACTTC. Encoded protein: CASSFGGGQETQYF. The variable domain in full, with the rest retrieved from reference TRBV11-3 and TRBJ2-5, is EAGVVQSPRYKIIEKKQPVAFWCNPISGHNTLYWYLQNLGQGPELLIRYENEEAVDDSQLPKDRFSAERLKGVDSTLKIQPAELGDSAVYLCASSFGGGQETQYFGPGTRLLVL.

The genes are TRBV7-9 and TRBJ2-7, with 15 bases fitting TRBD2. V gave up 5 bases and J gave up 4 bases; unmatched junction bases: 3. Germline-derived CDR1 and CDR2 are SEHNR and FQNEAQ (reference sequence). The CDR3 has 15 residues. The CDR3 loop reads CASSHGTSGRYEQYF. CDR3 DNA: TGTGCCAGCAGCCACGGGACTAGCGGGAGGTACGAGCAGTACTTC.

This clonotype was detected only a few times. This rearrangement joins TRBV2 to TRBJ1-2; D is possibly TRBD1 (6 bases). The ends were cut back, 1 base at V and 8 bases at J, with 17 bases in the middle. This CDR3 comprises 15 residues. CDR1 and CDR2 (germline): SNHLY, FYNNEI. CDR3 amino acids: CASSEGAGTRWGYTF. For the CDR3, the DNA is TGTGCCAGCAGTGAAGGGGCCGGGACACGGTGGGGCTACACCTTC.

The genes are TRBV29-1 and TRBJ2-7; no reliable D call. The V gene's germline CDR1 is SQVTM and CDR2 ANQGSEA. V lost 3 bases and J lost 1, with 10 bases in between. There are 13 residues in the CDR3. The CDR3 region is CSVDPGDSYEQYF. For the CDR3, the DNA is TGCAGCGTTGATCCCGGAGATTCCTACGAGCAGTACTTC.

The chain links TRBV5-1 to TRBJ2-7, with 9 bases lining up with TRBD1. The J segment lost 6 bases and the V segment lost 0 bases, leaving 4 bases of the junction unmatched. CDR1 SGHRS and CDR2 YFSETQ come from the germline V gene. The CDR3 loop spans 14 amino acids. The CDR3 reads CASSLETGGSEQYF. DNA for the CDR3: TGCGCCAGCAGCTTGGAAACAGGGGGCTCCGAGCAGTACTTC. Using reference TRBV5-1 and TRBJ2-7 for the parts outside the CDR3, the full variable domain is KAGVTQTPRYLIKTRGQQVTLSCSPISGHRSVSWYQQTPGQGLQFLFEYFSETQRNKGNFPGRFSGRQFSNSRSEMNVSTLELGDSALYLCASSLETGGSEQYFGPGTRLTVT.

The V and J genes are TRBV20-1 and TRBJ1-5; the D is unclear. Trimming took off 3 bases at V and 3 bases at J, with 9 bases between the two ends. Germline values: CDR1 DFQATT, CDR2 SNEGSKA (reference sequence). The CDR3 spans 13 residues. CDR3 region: CSASHGDNQPQHF. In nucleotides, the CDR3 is TGCAGTGCTAGTCATGGGGACAATCAGCCCCAGCATTTT.

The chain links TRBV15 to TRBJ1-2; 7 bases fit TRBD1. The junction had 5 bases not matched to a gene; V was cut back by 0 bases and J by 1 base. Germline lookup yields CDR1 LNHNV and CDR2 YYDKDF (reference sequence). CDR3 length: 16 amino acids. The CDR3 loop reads CATSRDGTVDNYGYTF. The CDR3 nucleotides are TGTGCCACCAGCAGAGACGGGACAGTGGATAACTATGGCTACACCTTC.

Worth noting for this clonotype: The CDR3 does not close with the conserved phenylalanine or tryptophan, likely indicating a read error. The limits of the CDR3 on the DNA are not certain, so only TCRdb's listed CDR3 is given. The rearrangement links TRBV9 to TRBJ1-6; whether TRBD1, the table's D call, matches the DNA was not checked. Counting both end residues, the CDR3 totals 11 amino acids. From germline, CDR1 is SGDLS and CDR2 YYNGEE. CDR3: CASSRDRPGLL.

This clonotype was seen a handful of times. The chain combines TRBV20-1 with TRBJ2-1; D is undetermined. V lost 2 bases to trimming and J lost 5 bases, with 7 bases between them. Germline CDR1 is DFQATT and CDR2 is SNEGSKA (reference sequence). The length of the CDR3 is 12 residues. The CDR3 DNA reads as TGCAGTGCTAGAATCCAGGACAATGAGCAGTTCTTC. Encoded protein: CSARIQDNEQFF.

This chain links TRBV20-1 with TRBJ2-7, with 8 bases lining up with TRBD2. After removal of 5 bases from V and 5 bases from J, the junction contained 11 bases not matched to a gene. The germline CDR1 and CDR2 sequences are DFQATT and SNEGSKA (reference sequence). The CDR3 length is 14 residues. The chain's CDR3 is CSAAPLAGDNEQYF. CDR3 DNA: TGCAGTGCTGCCCCTCTAGCGGGCGACAACGAGCAGTACTTC.

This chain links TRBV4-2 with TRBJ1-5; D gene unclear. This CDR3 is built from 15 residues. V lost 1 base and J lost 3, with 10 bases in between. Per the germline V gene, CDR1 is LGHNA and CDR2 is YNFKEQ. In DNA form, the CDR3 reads TGTGCCAGCAGCCAAGTTTTCCCCCCCAATCAGCCCCAGCATTTT. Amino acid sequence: CASSQVFPPNQPQHF.